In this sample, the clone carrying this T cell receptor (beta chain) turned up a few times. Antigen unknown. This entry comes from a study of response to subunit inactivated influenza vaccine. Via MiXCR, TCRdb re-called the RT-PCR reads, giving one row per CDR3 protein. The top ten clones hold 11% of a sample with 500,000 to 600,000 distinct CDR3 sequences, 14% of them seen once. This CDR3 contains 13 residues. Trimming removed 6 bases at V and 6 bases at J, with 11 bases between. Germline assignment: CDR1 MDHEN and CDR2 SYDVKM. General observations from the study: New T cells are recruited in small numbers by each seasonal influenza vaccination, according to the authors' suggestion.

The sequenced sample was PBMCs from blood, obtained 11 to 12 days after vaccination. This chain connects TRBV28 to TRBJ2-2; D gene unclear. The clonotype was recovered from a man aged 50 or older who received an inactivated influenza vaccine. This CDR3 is CASRLPGAGELFF. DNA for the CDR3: TGTGCCAGCAGGCTCCCTGGGGCCGGGGAGCTGTTTTTT.